Shown below are 23 T cell receptor beta chains from a single sample sequenced in a study of blood T cell repertoires in COVID-19. The method was immunoSEQ multiplex PCR; TCRdb's version includes in-frame clones alone and lacks a portion of them. The sample shows hundreds of thousands of clones, around 82% of them seen only once. The sequenced sample consisted of peripheral blood. These receptors were taken from a woman in her forties or fifties with acute or convalescent COVID-19.

The CDR3 loop is CASSFGGTSYNEQFF. The CDR3 nucleotides are TGTGCCAGCAGTTTTGGAGGGACTTCCTACAATGAGCAGTTCTTC. The V and J genes are TRBV28 and TRBJ2-1; possible D gene TRBD2, 6 bases. The CDR3 consists of 15 residues. Trimming left V 3 bases short and J 1 base short, with 10 bases between. CDR1 is MDHEN and CDR2 is SYDVKM in the germline V gene.

The V gene is TRBV27, the J gene TRBJ2-7; 11 positions agree with TRBD1. The CDR3 totals 18 residues. V lost 4 bases and J lost 0; bases outside the gene matches: 11. The germline CDR1 and CDR2 sequences are MNHEY and SMNVEV (reference sequence). The chain's CDR3 is CASSSGTGGSLSSYEQYF. In nucleotides, the CDR3 is TGTGCCAGCAGTTCCGGGACAGGGGGTTCTTTGAGCTCCTACGAGCAGTACTTC.

There are a few counts of this clone. The gene calls are TRBV20-1 and TRBJ1-2; D remains ambiguous. Trimming removed 7 bases from V and 6 bases from J, with 12 bases in between. CDR3 length: 11 amino acids. CDR1 is DFQATT, CDR2 SNEGSKA, per germline (reference sequence). Here the CDR3 reads CSVVAGNGYTF. As DNA, the CDR3 is TGCAGTGTCGTTGCGGGGAATGGCTACACCTTC.

The chain carries TRBV6-5 and TRBJ1-6; D not resolved. The CDR3 is made up of 15 amino acids. The V end lost 1 base, the J end lost 9 bases, and 13 bases lay between the germline ends. Germline assignment: CDR1 MNHEY and CDR2 SVGAGI. The DNA of the CDR3 is TGTGCCAGCAGTTACTTCGAGTCGAAGAGTTCACCCCTCCACTTT. As protein: CASSYFESKSSPLHF.

The V and J genes are TRBV5-5 and TRBJ2-7; 7 bases are a match to TRBD2. CDR3 length: 14 amino acids. The J segment lost 2 bases and the V segment lost 0 bases, leaving 2 bases of the junction unmatched. Per the germline V gene, CDR1 is SGHKS and CDR2 is YYEKEE (reference sequence). The CDR3, as DNA: TGTGCCAGCAGCTTGGCTAGCGGCACCTACGAGCAGTACTTC. It is translated as CASSLASGTYEQYF.

The chain employs TRBV19 and TRBJ2-1; TRBD2 aligns across 13 bases. With 3 bases clipped from V and 3 bases from J, the junction kept 5 bases outside the gene matches. Germline-derived CDR1 and CDR2 are LNHDA and SQIVND (reference sequence). The CDR3 consists of 17 residues. The CDR3 loop is CASSIPRTSGSYNEQFF. CDR3 bases: TGTGCCAGTAGTATCCCCCGGACTAGCGGGAGCTACAATGAGCAGTTCTTC.

The chain is built from TRBV25-1 and TRBJ2-3, with D possibly TRBD1 on 5 matching bases. V dropped 1 base and J dropped 0 bases, with 11 bases sitting between them. Looked up from germline, CDR1 is MGHDK and CDR2 is SYGVNS. This CDR3 comprises 16 residues. The CDR3 region is CASSELGQESTDTQYF. DNA for the CDR3: TGTGCCAGCAGTGAATTGGGGCAGGAAAGCACAGATACGCAGTATTTT.

This clone was detected a few times. The chain joins TRBV7-9 to TRBJ2-1, with 9 bases fitting TRBD2. This CDR3 is built from 16 residues. With V trimmed by 1 base and J by 4 bases, 5 bases remained unmatched. CDR1 is SEHNR, CDR2 FQNEAQ, per germline (reference sequence). The CDR3 region has the DNA TGTGCCAGCAGCTTAGGTCTTAGCGGGGGTTACAATGAGCAGTTCTTC. Translation: CASSLGLSGGYNEQFF. The entire variable domain, with the rest obtained from reference TRBV7-9 and TRBJ2-1, is as follows: DTGVSQNPRHKITKRGQNVTFRCDPISEHNRLYWYRQTLGQGPEFLTYFQNEAQLEKSRLLSDRFSAERPKGSFSTLEIQRTEQGDSAMYLCASSLGLSGGYNEQFFGPGTRLTVL.

The chain uses TRBV11-2 and TRBJ2-1; TRBD1 agrees at 11 bases. Germline CDR1 is SGHAT and CDR2 is FQNNGV. The CDR3 runs 19 residues. Unmatched junction bases numbered 13, after V lost 6 bases and J lost 0 bases. The CDR3 nucleotides are TGTGCCAGCAGGCCAGGGACAGGGGGAAGCGGGAGCTCCTACAATGAGCAGTTCTTC. Its translation is CASRPGTGGSGSSYNEQFF. The whole variable domain, remainder taken from reference TRBV11-2 and TRBJ2-1, is EAGVAQSPRYKIIEKRQSVAFWCNPISGHATLYWYQQILGQGPKLLIQFQNNGVVDDSQLPKDRFSAERLKGVDSTLKIQPAKLEDSAVYLCASRPGTGGSGSSYNEQFFGPGTRLTVL.

This clone appeared a few times. V usage is TRBV3-1 (or the pseudogene TRBV3-2) and J usage is TRBJ2-4, with TRBD1 as a possible D gene (5 bases). Germline V CDR1 and CDR2: LGHDT, YNNKEL (reference sequence). The CDR3 covers 17 residues. Trimming took 1 base from V and 0 from J, leaving 13 bases between them. In DNA, the CDR3 is TGTGCCAGCAGCCAAGCGCCCAGGGTGGGAGCCAAAAACATTCAGTACTTC. It specifies CASSQAPRVGAKNIQYF.

The chain couples TRBV6-5 to TRBJ1-1; D may be TRBD1 (6 bases). The CDR3 has 13 amino acids. Deletions cut 2 bases from V and 4 bases from J, with 8 bases between. CDR1 MNHEY and CDR2 SVGAGI come from the germline V gene. The CDR3 nucleotides are TGTGCCAGCAGTTACGGGGGCGGCACTGAAGCTTTCTTT. Translation: CASSYGGGTEAFF.

This clone was picked up a small number of times. The chain is built from TRBV15 and TRBJ2-7; D is unresolved. Germline assignment: CDR1 LNHNV and CDR2 YYDKDF (reference sequence). The CDR3 contains 12 residues. V was cut by 0 bases and J by 4 bases, with 4 bases left in between. The CDR3 region is CATSRDKYEQYF. As DNA, the CDR3 is TGTGCCACCAGCAGAGACAAATACGAGCAGTACTTC.

This chain joins TRBV5-4 and TRBJ2-5, with TRBD2 identical over 13 bases. The V segment lost 3 bases and the J segment 4 bases; nucleotides outside the gene matches: 6. The CDR3 consists of 16 residues. Germline lookup yields CDR1 SGHNT and CDR2 YYREEE (reference sequence). The CDR3 reads CASSSGTSGIRETQYF. DNA for the CDR3: TGTGCCAGCAGCTCCGGGACTAGCGGGATTCGAGAGACCCAGTACTTC. Variable domain in full (rest from reference TRBV5-4 and TRBJ2-5): ETGVTQSPTHLIKTRGQQVTLRCSSQSGHNTVSWYQQALGQGPQFIFQYYREEENGRGNFPPRFSGLQFPNYSSELNVNALELDDSALYLCASSSGTSGIRETQYFGPGTRLLVL.

V is TRBV11-2 and J is TRBJ2-5; maybe TRBD1 (5 bases). Trimming cost V 6 bases and J 1 base, with 18 bases left between them. CDR3 length: 16 amino acids. The V gene's germline CDR1 is SGHAT and CDR2 FQNNGV. For the CDR3, the DNA is TGTGCCAGCAGTTCCCAGGGTACTCCCCGCCAAGAGACCCAGTACTTC. Its protein is CASSSQGTPRQETQYF.

V is TRBV19 and J is TRBJ2-5; maybe TRBD2 (7 bases). Germline CDR1 is LNHDA and CDR2 is SQIVND (reference sequence). CDR3 length: 15 amino acids. Trimming shortened V by 5 bases and J by 3 bases, and 16 bases separated the two germline ends. The CDR3 loop reads CASSPWGGSKETQYF. The CDR3 region has the DNA TGTGCCAGTAGTCCCTGGGGGGGCAGCAAAGAGACCCAGTACTTC.

This chain's CDR3 is CASSLGQGGTDTQYF. DNA for the CDR3: TGTGCCAGCAGCCTGGGACAGGGTGGCACAGATACGCAGTATTTT. The rearrangement uses TRBV7-3 and TRBJ2-3; TRBD1 matches 9 bases. This CDR3 is 15 amino acids long. CDR1 is SGHTA and CDR2 is FQGTGA in the germline V gene. V trimming: 5 bases; J trimming: 1 base; junction bases outside the gene matches: 4.

The J gene is TRBJ2-3, the V gene TRBV5-4; 8 bases are a match to TRBD2. The CDR3 spans 16 residues. Germline loops: CDR1 SGHNT, CDR2 YYREEE (reference sequence). Losses at the gene ends were 2 bases for V and 4 bases for J; bases not matched to a gene: 9. This CDR3 is CASSLTGGRSPDTQYF. CDR3 nucleotides: TGTGCCAGCAGCTTAACGGGCGGGAGGAGCCCAGATACGCAGTATTTT.

J is TRBJ1-6 and V is TRBV28, with 7 bases lining up with TRBD1. CDR1 MDHEN and CDR2 SYDVKM come from the germline V gene. The CDR3 runs 14 residues. The J segment lost 11 bases and the V segment lost 7 bases, leaving 11 bases of the junction unmatched. The chain's CDR3 is CASTSTGIGPPLHF. The CDR3 nucleotides are TGTGCCAGCACCTCGACAGGGATTGGTCCACCCCTCCACTTT.

The chain couples TRBV7-2 to TRBJ2-3, with 9 nucleotides matching TRBD2. Germline assignment: CDR1 SGHTA and CDR2 FQGNSA. The CDR3 loop spans 15 amino acids. The ends lost 0 bases at V and 6 bases at J; junction bases unmatched: 4. In nucleotides, the CDR3 is TGTGCCAGCAGCTTAGCGTACCTAGCGGGGGATACGCAGTATTTT. Encoded protein: CASSLAYLAGDTQYF. The complete variable domain, with remaining parts taken from reference TRBV7-2 and TRBJ2-3, reads GAGVSQSPSNKVTEKGKDVELRCDPISGHTALYWYRQSLGQGLEFLIYFQGNSAPDKSGLPSDRFSAERTGGSVSTLTIQRTQQEDSAVYLCASSLAYLAGDTQYFGPGTRLTVL.

V and J are TRBV14 and TRBJ2-6; a weak D match, TRBD2 (5 bases). This CDR3 has 14 amino acids. Germline lookup yields CDR1 SGHDN and CDR2 FVKESK. V was shortened by 1 base and J by 9 bases, with 10 bases between the two germline ends. CDR3: CASSQVGASNVLTF. The CDR3 DNA follows: TGTGCCAGCAGCCAAGTGGGAGCTAGCAACGTCCTGACTTTC.

J is TRBJ2-5 and V is TRBV7-9; 9 positions agree with TRBD2. CDR3 size: 16 residues. From germline, CDR1 is SEHNR and CDR2 FQNEAQ (reference sequence). Unmatched junction bases numbered 8, after V lost 1 base and J lost 5 bases. CDR3 residues: CASSLVSGRIGETQYF. The CDR3 region has the DNA TGTGCCAGCAGCTTAGTAAGCGGGAGGATCGGGGAGACCCAGTACTTC.

V usage is TRBV9 and J usage is TRBJ2-7; 9 nucleotides agree with TRBD1. The CDR3 spans 16 residues. Trimming removed 0 bases from V and 3 bases from J; junction bases left unmatched: 7. Germline V gives CDR1 SGDLS, CDR2 YYNGEE. CDR3: CASSVGTGTGFYEQYF. CDR3 sequence (DNA): TGTGCCAGCAGCGTAGGGACCGGGACAGGGTTCTACGAGCAGTACTTC.

The gene calls are TRBV10-1 and TRBJ2-1; D gene ambiguous. Germline loops: CDR1 WNHNN, CDR2 SYGVQD (reference sequence). This CDR3 contains 14 residues. Trimming removed 4 bases from V and 5 bases from J, with 12 bases in between. The CDR3 DNA reads TGCGCCAGCAGTGTATCAGTTTCCAACAATGAGCAGTTCTTC. It yields the protein CASSVSVSNNEQFF.